The entry below gives a single T cell receptor beta chain sequence along with its context. Its specificity is unknown. Profiling relied on immunoSEQ multiplex PCR, and the TCRdb table lists in-frame clones only, not all of them. This repertoire shows around 400,000 clones, 89% found once; its top ten account for 1.5% to 2%. This sample was taken from a study of Ad26.COV2.S vaccination and SARS-CoV-2 variants. Study-level findings and limits: Responses of spike-specific T cells (both CD8+ and CD4+) reportedly showed substantial breadth after vaccination.

This sample's treatment: roughly 18 received Ad26.COV2.S at low or high dose, single or two shots; about 5 received placebo; per-sample allocation not given. Sampling occurred on day 63 after the first vaccine or placebo injection. The CDR3 spans 14 residues. CDR1 LNHNV and CDR2 YYDKDF come from the germline V gene (reference sequence). V lost 3 bases to trimming and J lost 6 bases, with 13 bases between them. This TCR derives from a person aged 18-60 years who received the Ad26.COV2.S COVID-19 vaccine or a placebo. This sample comprised peripheral blood, obtained in a trial of Ad26.COV2.S vaccine versus placebo. The chain carries TRBV15 and TRBJ2-3; the D gene is possibly TRBD1 (6 bases). In DNA, the CDR3 is TGTGCCACCAGCAGGGCCTATCAGGGGGATACGCAGTATTTT. Translating it yields CATSRAYQGDTQYF.